This paragraph covers one T cell receptor (beta chain) sequence. Amplification used 60 Vbeta primers and 13 Jbeta primers. Using immunoSEQ multiplex PCR, the repertoire was profiled, and TCRdb retains in-frame clones only, with some absent. The sample has about 180,000 clones; about 80% are singletons. The data derive from a study of cytomegalovirus exposure and HLA in healthy donors. About the research overall: HLA-typed donors contributed 65 million to 95 million unique TCRs, which were held in an early data release.

Trimming stripped 7 bases from V and 6 bases from J, with 22 bases between. Looked up from germline, CDR1 is SGHVS and CDR2 is FQNEAQ. This CDR3 has 15 amino acids. This chain links TRBV7-8 with TRBJ2-7; TRBD2 is a possible D gene (5 bases). Specimen: PBMCs. The TCR originated in a woman aged 40 to 49 in good health and CMV-seronegative. The CDR3 DNA follows: TGTGCCAGCAACCAGAGGGTGGCCCCCGAGGGCGAGCAGTACTTC. Its protein is CASNQRVAPEGEQYF.